This T cell receptor beta chain originates from a study of OX40 agonist ivuxolimab in advanced cancers. TCRdb keeps only in-frame clones here, not all; method: immunoSEQ multiplex PCR. Of around 60,000 clones in the sample, over 90% are singletons; the top ten hold around 25%. CDR1 and CDR2 (germline): MGHRA, YSYEKL. V shed 3 bases and J 0 bases; nucleotides not matched to a gene: 4. This CDR3 is 16 amino acids long. The gene calls are TRBV4-1 and TRBJ1-3; 8 nucleotides align to TRBD1. The sequencing here drew on CD4+ or CD8+ T cells sorted from blood, taken in a trial of the OX40 agonist ivuxolimab. The clonotype originates from an adult with an advanced solid tumor such as melanoma, head and neck, liver or kidney cancer. The CDR3: CASSQGTGLSGNTIYF. CDR3 DNA sequence: TGCGCCAGCAGCCAGGGGACAGGCCTCTCTGGAAACACCATATATTTT.